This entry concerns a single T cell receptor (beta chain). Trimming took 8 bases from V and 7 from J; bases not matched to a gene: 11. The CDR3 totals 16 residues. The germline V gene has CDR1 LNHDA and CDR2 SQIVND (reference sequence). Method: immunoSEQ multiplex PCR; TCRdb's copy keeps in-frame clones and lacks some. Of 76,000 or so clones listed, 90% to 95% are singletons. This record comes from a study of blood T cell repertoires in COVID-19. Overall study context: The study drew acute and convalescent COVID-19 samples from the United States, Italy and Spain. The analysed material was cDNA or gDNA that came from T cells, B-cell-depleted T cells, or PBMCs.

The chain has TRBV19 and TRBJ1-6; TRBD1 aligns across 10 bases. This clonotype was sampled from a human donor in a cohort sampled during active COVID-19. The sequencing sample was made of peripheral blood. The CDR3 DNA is TGTGCCAGTGGGGACAGGGGAAGTCTTTGGAATTCACCCCTCCACTTT. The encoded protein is CASGDRGSLWNSPLHF.